This record looks at one T cell receptor beta chain sequence and its context. The CDR3 spans 16 residues. The V segment lost 4 bases and the J segment 0 bases; nucleotides outside the gene matches: 4. Looked up from germline, CDR1 is SGHRS and CDR2 is YFSETQ. These data come from a study of blood T cell repertoires in COVID-19. The overall study: From the United States, Italy and Spain came samples of acute and convalescent COVID-19. From T cells, B-cell-depleted T cells, or PBMCs came the material, which was cDNA or gDNA.

Authors' methods: Amplified reference gene primers provided the basis for estimating nucleated cell counts. The assay was immunoSEQ multiplex PCR, and TCRdb's table has in-frame clones only and misses some. V and J calls and clone size are as listed in that table; D and trimming were resolved from the DNA. The table has under 250,000 clones, over 80% seen once. Sequenced sample: peripheral blood. The clonotype comes from a man in his forties with acute or convalescent COVID-19. This chain connects TRBV5-1 to TRBJ2-6; 7 positions match TRBD1. CDR3 loop: CASSLGQSSGANVLTF. CDR3 DNA: TGCGCCAGCAGCCTGGGACAGAGCTCTGGGGCCAACGTCCTGACTTTC.